This T cell receptor beta chain was identified in a study of vaccination effects on CD4 cells after COVID-19. Study background: Post-vaccine draws lagged the second dose by a median of 72 days. Study outcomes and limitations: Only a few convalescent patients and no early post-infection timepoints featured in the study.

Notes on this clone: The antigen remains undetermined.

After expansion with viral peptide pools in the ViraFEST assay, antigen-specific CD4+ T cells were sequenced. Isolation of CD4+ T cells took place after nine to ten days of culture. Two doses of either BNT162b2 or mRNA-1273 were given to each participant. Recipients of the vaccine had no prior SARS-CoV-2 infection and negative nucleocapsid antibodies. CDR3 length: 13 residues. CDR1 SGHTA and CDR2 FQGTGA come from the germline V gene. V lost 2 bases and J lost 10, with 9 bases in between. Assay: immunoSEQ multiplex PCR; the TCRdb copy retains only in-frame clones and omits some. The sample records tens of thousands of clones, 55% to 85% being singletons.

The TCR sequence derives from a human donor who received a COVID-19 vaccine. The specimen comprised CD4+ T cells from PBMCs cultured with HCoV-229E spike peptides, sampled after COVID-19 vaccination. V usage is TRBV7-3 and J usage is TRBJ1-6; D is unresolved. The DNA of the CDR3 is TGTGCCAGCAGCTTAGTTGAGGAATCACCCCTCCACTTT. Protein product: CASSLVEESPLHF.